The clone carrying this TCR beta chain appeared once. Its antigen remains unknown. The PCR used 60 Vbeta and 13 Jbeta primers. The protocol was immunoSEQ multiplex PCR, while the TCRdb copy is restricted to in-frame clones and leaves out a portion. The sample yields 65,000 to 90,000 clones, around 80% seen once. The entry originates in a study of cytomegalovirus exposure and HLA in healthy donors. Study results and limitations: Likely technical artifact: a cluster of highly shared sequence variants. Apart from CMV serostatus, no immune exposure information was available.

The receptor's source is a man aged 30 to 45 in good health and CMV-seronegative. Sequencing was done on a sample of PBMCs.

CDR3 DNA: TGTGCCAGCAGTCCGCGACTAGATTCCTATTCCGATGAGCAGTTCTTC. Its translation: CASSPRLDSYSDEQFF. The chain uses TRBV27 and TRBJ2-1, with a tentative D call TRBD2 (6 bases). The CDR3 totals 16 residues. The germline V gene encodes CDR1 MNHEY and CDR2 SMNVEV (reference sequence). V was cut by 5 bases and J by 8 bases, with 22 bases left in between.